This TCR beta chain was captured by sequencing in a study of T cells after posttransplantation cyclophosphamide. General study results and limits: TRB overlap between skin or GI tissue T cells and blood was limited. Later blood repertoires were often dominated by clones from the donor CD8+ memory compartment. After PTCy, TRB diversity resembled that of CNI/methotrexate controls.

This CDR3 is built from 16 residues. Germline CDR1 PRHDT, CDR2 FYEKMQ (reference sequence). The V end lost 7 bases, the J end lost 9 bases, and 22 bases lay between the germline ends. The table came from immunoSEQ multiplex PCR; TCRdb's copy has only in-frame clones and leaves some out. The sample holds about 9,200 clones, and no clone turns up only once. Treatment was busulfan-fludarabine conditioning, a marrow graft, and cyclophosphamide on days +3 and +4. In this sample, this clone turned up many times. Antigen: not known. This sequence originates from a female patient aged 40-50 years who received an allogeneic stem cell transplant from a related donor, was CMV-positive, and had no GVHD. Some T cells may arise from the graft donor. The genes are TRBV13 and TRBJ1-6; no firm D call. Source: PBMCs, taken after allogeneic stem cell transplant with posttransplant cyclophosphamide. The chain's CDR3 is CASNTRLGGSISPLHF. CDR3 nucleotides: TGTGCCAGCAACACTAGGTTGGGCGGGTCCATTTCACCCCTCCACTTT.